This T cell receptor (beta chain) comes out of a study of blood T cell repertoires in COVID-19. TCRdb's table, derived via immunoSEQ multiplex PCR, lists solely in-frame clones and lacks some. The sample gives around 450,000 clones, roughly 91% of which show up once; less than 0.75% is in the top ten. This clone occurred once. Trimming removed 7 bases from V and 0 bases from J, with 9 bases in between. The CDR3 contains 12 residues. Germline V CDR1 and CDR2: SQVTM, ANQGSEA. Allocation to cohorts depended on clinical history reported by the participants. Cohort 3 donors counted as recovered after two negative PCRs, clearance, or resolved symptoms.

The sequence came from a young man who had recovered from COVID-19. Source material: PBMCs or T cells enriched from blood (not recorded which). This chain links TRBV29-1 with TRBJ2-5; the D is unclear. The CDR3 DNA is TGCAGCGGTGTCGGGTACCAAGAGACCCAGTACTTC. Protein sequence: CSGVGYQETQYF.